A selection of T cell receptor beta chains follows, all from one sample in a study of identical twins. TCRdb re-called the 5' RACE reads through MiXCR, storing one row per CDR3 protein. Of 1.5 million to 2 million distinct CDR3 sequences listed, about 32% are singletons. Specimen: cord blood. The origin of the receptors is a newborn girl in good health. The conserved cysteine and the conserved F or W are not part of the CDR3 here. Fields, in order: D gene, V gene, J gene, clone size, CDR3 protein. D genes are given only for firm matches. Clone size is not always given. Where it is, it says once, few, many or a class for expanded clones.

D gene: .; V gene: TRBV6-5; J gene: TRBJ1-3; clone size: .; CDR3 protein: ASSYGSPYSGNTIY
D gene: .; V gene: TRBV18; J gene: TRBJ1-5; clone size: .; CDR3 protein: AGSPGQGDSNQPQH
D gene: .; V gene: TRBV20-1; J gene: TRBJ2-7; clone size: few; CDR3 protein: SARDKGEQY
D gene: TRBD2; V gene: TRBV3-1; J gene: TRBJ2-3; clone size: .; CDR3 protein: ASSPGLADTSTDTQY
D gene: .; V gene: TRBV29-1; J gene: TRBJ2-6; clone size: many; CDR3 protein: SVAEGLAYSGANVLT
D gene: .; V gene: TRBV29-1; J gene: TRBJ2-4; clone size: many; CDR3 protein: SVPVPPENIQY
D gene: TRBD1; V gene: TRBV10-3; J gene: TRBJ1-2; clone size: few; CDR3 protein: AILPLGQGACGYT
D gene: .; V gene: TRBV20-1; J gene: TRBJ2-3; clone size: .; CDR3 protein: SARGSRGTDTQY
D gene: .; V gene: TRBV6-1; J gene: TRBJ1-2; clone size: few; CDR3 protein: ASVWGPNYGYT
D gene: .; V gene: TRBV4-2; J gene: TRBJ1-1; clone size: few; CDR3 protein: ASSQVYGGTRLGNTEAF
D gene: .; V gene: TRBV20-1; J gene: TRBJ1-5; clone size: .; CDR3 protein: SVHRDGNQPQH
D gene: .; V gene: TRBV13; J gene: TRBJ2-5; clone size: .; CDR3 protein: ASSTKETQY
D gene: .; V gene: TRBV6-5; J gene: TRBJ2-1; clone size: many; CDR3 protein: ASSADRSSYNEQF
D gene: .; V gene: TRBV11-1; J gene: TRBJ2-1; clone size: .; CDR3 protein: ASSSTRGSFNEQF
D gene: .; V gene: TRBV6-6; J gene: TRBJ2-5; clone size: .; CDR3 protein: ASSPGINRRWTQY
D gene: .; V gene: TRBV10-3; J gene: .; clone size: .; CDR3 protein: AISDREGTQY
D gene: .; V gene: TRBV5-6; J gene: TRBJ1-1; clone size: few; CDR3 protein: ASSTGPPLMNTEAF
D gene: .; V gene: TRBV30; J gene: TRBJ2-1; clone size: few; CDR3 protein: AWSRGVLPYNEQF
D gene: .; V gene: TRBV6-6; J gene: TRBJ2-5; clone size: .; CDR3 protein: ASSHRDLGQETQY
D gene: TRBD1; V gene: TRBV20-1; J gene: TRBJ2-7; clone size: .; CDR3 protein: SARTGTSYEQY
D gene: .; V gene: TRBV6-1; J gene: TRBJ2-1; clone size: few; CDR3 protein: ASSENGVLDRQF
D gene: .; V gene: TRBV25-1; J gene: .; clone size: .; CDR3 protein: ASSEKVAVTYNEQY
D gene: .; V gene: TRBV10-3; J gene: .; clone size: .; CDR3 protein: AIVDGYEQY